The 24 T cell receptor beta chains in this list originate from one sample, sequenced in a study of blood T cell repertoires in COVID-19. The data were produced by immunoSEQ multiplex PCR, yet TCRdb's version contains in-frame clones alone and is incomplete. The sample contains about 190,000 clones, 70% to 90% of which appear only once. The sample was peripheral blood. The receptor source for this set is a young man with acute or convalescent COVID-19.

The chain has TRBV7-8 and TRBJ1-2, with 9 bases that match TRBD1. Germline V gene lookup returns CDR1 SGHVS and CDR2 FQNEAQ. The CDR3 is 14 residues long. V lost 6 bases and J lost 8; bases outside the gene matches: 10. Written as DNA, the CDR3 is TGTGCCAGCAGGCCACCGGACAGGGGAGTAGGCTACACCTTC. Its protein product is CASRPPDRGVGYTF.

The rearrangement joins TRBV6-4 to TRBJ1-4; 8 bases are a match to TRBD1. Germline-derived CDR1 and CDR2 are MRHNA and SNTAGT. V dropped 6 bases and J dropped 6; count of bases not matched to a gene: 9. The CDR3 is 15 residues long. The CDR3 protein is CASSASGGQDEKLFF. Written as DNA, the CDR3 is TGTGCCAGCAGCGCCTCAGGGGGCCAGGATGAAAAACTGTTTTTT.

This chain connects TRBV28 to TRBJ1-1; D uncertain. Trimming stripped 2 bases from V and 5 bases from J, with 6 bases between. CDR1 and CDR2 (germline): MDHEN, SYDVKM. The CDR3 has 12 amino acids. The CDR3 region is CASSLPRTEAFF. The CDR3 region has the DNA TGTGCCAGCAGTTTACCTAGGACTGAAGCTTTCTTT.

This clone was counted only a few times. The rearrangement uses TRBV7-3 and TRBJ2-1, with TRBD2 identical over 9 bases. The V segment lost 4 bases and the J segment 7 bases; nucleotides outside the gene matches: 11. Germline lookup yields CDR1 SGHTA and CDR2 FQGTGA. CDR3 size: 16 residues. CDR3 coding DNA: TGTGCCAGCAGCTCTTACAGCGGGGGGTTCCAAAATGAGCAGTTCTTC. Translating it yields CASSSYSGGFQNEQFF. The full variable domain, rest sourced from reference TRBV7-3 and TRBJ2-1, is GAGVSQTPSNKVTEKGKYVELRCDPISGHTALYWYRQSLGQGPEFLIYFQGTGAADDSGLPNDRFFAVRPEGSVSTLKIQRTERGDSAVYLCASSSYSGGFQNEQFFGPGTRLTVL.

The chain has TRBV19 and TRBJ1-2; 9 bases match TRBD1. The junction had 10 bases not matched to a gene; V was cut back by 9 bases and J by 5 bases. The CDR3 has 14 residues. Germline V gene lookup returns CDR1 LNHDA and CDR2 SQIVND (reference sequence). CDR3: CASKPGQGSYGYTF. The CDR3 DNA reads as TGTGCCAGCAAACCGGGACAGGGATCTTATGGCTACACCTTC.

This clone was observed once. The genes are TRBV5-1 and TRBJ2-1; D is undetermined. V was trimmed by 3 bases and J by 9 bases, leaving 16 bases between them. The V gene's germline CDR1 is SGHRS and CDR2 YFSETQ. The CDR3 totals 14 residues. CDR3: CASSSSEVFGEQFF. The CDR3 bases are TGCGCCAGCAGCTCCTCAGAGGTCTTCGGTGAGCAGTTCTTC.

J is TRBJ2-7 and V is TRBV5-1, with D unclear. Trimming pared 4 bases from V and 0 bases from J, leaving 5 bases between. The CDR3 sequence is 12 residues long. Per germline, CDR1 SGHRS and CDR2 YFSETQ. The CDR3 protein is CASSRVSYEQYF. The CDR3 DNA reads as TGCGCCAGCAGCCGCGTCTCCTACGAGCAGTACTTC. The whole variable domain, remainder taken from reference TRBV5-1 and TRBJ2-7, is KAGVTQTPRYLIKTRGQQVTLSCSPISGHRSVSWYQQTPGQGLQFLFEYFSETQRNKGNFPGRFSGRQFSNSRSEMNVSTLELGDSALYLCASSRVSYEQYFGPGTRLTVT.

J is TRBJ2-3 and V is TRBV4-1; 10 positions match TRBD2. CDR1 MGHRA and CDR2 YSYEKL come from the germline V gene. The J segment lost 0 bases and the V segment lost 0 bases, leaving 6 bases of the junction unmatched. The CDR3 contains 18 residues. CDR3 region: CASSQDDTAGGSTDTQYF. The DNA for the CDR3 is TGCGCCAGCAGCCAAGATGATACAGCGGGGGGGAGCACAGATACGCAGTATTTT.

The chain joins TRBV29-1 to TRBJ2-4, with 8 positions matching TRBD2. With V trimmed by 7 bases and J by 7 bases, 12 bases remained unmatched. The germline CDR1 and CDR2 sequences are SQVTM and ANQGSEA. This CDR3 spans 14 amino acids. Here the CDR3 reads CSAGDSGRKNIQYF. Here the CDR3 DNA reads TGCAGCGCGGGAGACAGCGGGAGAAAGAACATTCAGTACTTC.

The chain is built from TRBV4-2 and TRBJ2-3, with D unresolved. Germline V CDR1 and CDR2: LGHNA, YNFKEQ. V lost 11 bases, J lost 2 bases, and 14 bases lay in between. The CDR3 is 13 residues long. CDR3 bases: TGTGCCGCTGCAGTAACCCCCACAGATACGCAGTATTTT. Translating gives CAAAVTPTDTQYF.

This clone has just a few counts. The rearrangement uses TRBV5-1 and TRBJ1-1; the D is unclear. Germline lookup yields CDR1 SGHRS and CDR2 YFSETQ. This CDR3 has 14 residues. Deletions cut 5 bases from V and 2 bases from J, with 13 bases between. CDR3: CASRLDTVNTEAFF. The CDR3 DNA sequence: TGCGCCAGCAGACTAGACACTGTTAACACTGAAGCTTTCTTT.

The chain employs TRBV5-1 and TRBJ2-3, with D perhaps TRBD2 (5 bases). The CDR3 sequence is 15 residues long. With 2 bases removed from V and 1 base from J, the gap between germline ends came to 11 bases. Germline values: CDR1 SGHRS, CDR2 YFSETQ. In DNA form, the CDR3 reads TGCGCCAGCAGCTTCAGCGGTTCCGGCACAGATACGCAGTATTTT. Encoded protein: CASSFSGSGTDTQYF.

The genes are TRBV19 and TRBJ1-1; D might be TRBD1 (6 bases). The CDR3 extends over 13 amino acids. Germline CDR1 is LNHDA and CDR2 is SQIVND (reference sequence). V was pared by 6 bases and J by 1 base, with 9 bases between. The CDR3 here is CASSYRENTEAFF. DNA for the CDR3: TGTGCCAGTAGCTACAGGGAGAACACTGAAGCTTTCTTT.

This rearrangement joins TRBV28 to TRBJ2-7, with a tentative D call TRBD2 (5 bases). Germline CDR1 is MDHEN and CDR2 is SYDVKM. V lost 6 bases and J lost 2, with 17 bases in between. This CDR3 region has 15 residues. CDR3 loop: CASSSGGVGTYEQYF. The DNA of the CDR3 is TGTGCCAGCAGCTCCGGAGGAGTAGGGACCTACGAGCAGTACTTC.

The chain is built from TRBV28 and TRBJ2-7; TRBD2 aligns across 7 bases. The V gene end was trimmed by 7 bases and the J gene end by 2 bases; junction bases not matched to a gene: 8. Germline V gene sequence: CDR1 MDHEN, CDR2 SYDVKM. The CDR3 loop spans 14 amino acids. The CDR3 nucleotides are TGTGCCAGCAATCCGCCGGGGGGAACCTACGAGCAGTACTTC. This translates into CASNPPGGTYEQYF.

The chain has TRBV28 and TRBJ1-5, with D hard to call. CDR1 is MDHEN, CDR2 SYDVKM, per germline. With 3 bases removed from V and 5 bases from J, the gap between germline ends came to 8 bases. The CDR3 sequence is 13 residues long. Here the CDR3 DNA reads TGTGCCAGCAGTTTGCCACAGTATCAGCCCCAGCATTTT. This sequence encodes CASSLPQYQPQHF. The complete variable domain, with remaining parts taken from reference TRBV28 and TRBJ1-5, reads DVKVTQSSRYLVKRTGEKVFLECVQDMDHENMFWYRQDPGLGLRLIYFSYDVKMKEKGDIPEGYSVSREKKERFSLILESASTNQTSMYLCASSLPQYQPQHFGDGTRLSIL.

The gene calls are TRBV6-5 and TRBJ2-7; D gene unclear. Looked up from germline, CDR1 is MNHEY and CDR2 is SVGAGI. Trimming cost V 5 bases and J 6 bases, with 14 bases left between them. The CDR3 contains 13 residues. The CDR3 region has the DNA TGTGCCAGCAGTCACACGCAGGTTTCCGAGCAGTACTTC. Translation: CASSHTQVSEQYF.

V is TRBV7-9 and J is TRBJ1-1, with no clear D. The CDR3 extends over 13 amino acids. The ends were cut back, 3 bases at V and 5 bases at J, with 10 bases in the middle. Germline CDR1 is SEHNR and CDR2 is FQNEAQ (reference sequence). The CDR3 nucleotides read TGTGCCAGCAGCTTGGAATCGGGGACTGAAGCTTTCTTT. This codes for CASSLESGTEAFF.

In this sample, this clone turned up once. This rearrangement joins TRBV19 to TRBJ2-7, with 7 positions matching TRBD1. V dropped 3 bases and J dropped 7; count of bases not matched to a gene: 12. Germline lookup yields CDR1 LNHDA and CDR2 SQIVND (reference sequence). The CDR3 runs to 15 residues. This chain's CDR3 is CASSMDHRGTREQYF. The CDR3 coding sequence is TGTGCCAGTAGTATGGACCACAGGGGTACGCGAGAGCAGTACTTC.

The gene calls are TRBV12-3 or TRBV12-4 and TRBJ1-2; D possibly corresponds to TRBD1 (6 bases). CDR3 length: 12 residues. V lost 6 bases and J 7 bases, leaving 12 bases between the germline ends. The CDR3 nucleotides read TGTGCCAGCAGCCAGACAGGTTTTGGCTACACCTTC. This encodes CASSQTGFGYTF.

A single count supports this clone. The V call is TRBV6-5, the J call TRBJ1-2; D is unresolved. The CDR3 is 13 residues long. The V and J ends lost 5 bases and 4 bases respectively, with 11 bases between them. Germline lookup yields CDR1 MNHEY and CDR2 SVGAGI. CDR3 DNA: TGTGCCAGCAGTCCAGGTTGGCTCTATGGCTACACCTTC. Residues: CASSPGWLYGYTF.

The J gene is TRBJ1-2, the V gene TRBV6-5; TRBD1 aligns across 8 bases. The germline gives CDR1 MNHEY, CDR2 SVGAGI. The CDR3 is made up of 14 amino acids. The V gene end was trimmed by 6 bases and the J gene end by 7 bases; junction bases not matched to a gene: 10. The CDR3 sequence: CASSLSGGVFGYTF. In nucleotides, the CDR3 is TGTGCCAGCAGCTTATCAGGGGGCGTCTTTGGCTACACCTTC.

The chain couples TRBV29-1 to TRBJ2-2; 8 nucleotides align to TRBD2. The V gene's germline CDR1 is SQVTM and CDR2 ANQGSEA. The CDR3 extends over 14 amino acids. J was trimmed by 2 bases and V by 4 bases; bases with no gene match: 3. As DNA, the CDR3 is TGCAGCGTTGGGGGGACTAGTAACACCGGGGAGCTGTTTTTT. Protein sequence: CSVGGTSNTGELFF.

J is TRBJ1-2 and V is TRBV6-5; the D gene is possibly TRBD1 (6 bases). With 8 bases removed from V and 6 bases from J, the gap between germline ends came to 13 bases. The CDR3 is 12 residues long. The germline gives CDR1 MNHEY, CDR2 SVGAGI. CDR3 in amino acids: CASLGRGNGYTF. In DNA form, the CDR3 reads TGTGCCAGCCTCGGAAGGGGGAATGGCTACACCTTC.